These 11 T cell receptor beta chains came from one sample sequenced in a study of blood T cell repertoires in COVID-19. TCRdb keeps only in-frame clones here, not all; method: immunoSEQ multiplex PCR. The data show more than 130,000 clones, about 83% seen once. The source material was peripheral blood. These receptors all come from a woman aged 40 to 49 with acute or convalescent COVID-19.

The V gene is TRBV6-5, the J gene TRBJ1-1; D is undetermined. Per the germline V gene, CDR1 is MNHEY and CDR2 is SVGAGI. V was shortened by 5 bases and J by 2 bases, with 15 bases between the two germline ends. The CDR3 is 15 residues long. Here the CDR3 reads CASSTGITGNTEAFF. In nucleotides, the CDR3 is TGTGCCAGCAGTACGGGCATTACGGGAAACACTGAAGCTTTCTTT.

This clone was detected once. CDR3 in DNA: TGTGCCAGCAGCTTGACAAGTGGAAACACTGAAGCTTTCTTT. Its protein is CASSLTSGNTEAFF. This sequence joins TRBV7-2 and TRBJ1-1, with D unclear. Per germline, CDR1 SGHTA and CDR2 FQGNSA. CDR3 length: 14 amino acids. V lost 3 bases, J lost 2 bases, and 10 bases lay in between. Full variable domain (rest looked up from reference TRBV7-2 and TRBJ1-1): GAGVSQSPSNKVTEKGKDVELRCDPISGHTALYWYRQSLGQGLEFLIYFQGNSAPDKSGLPSDRFSAERTGGSVSTLTIQRTQQEDSAVYLCASSLTSGNTEAFFGQGTRLTVV.

In regard to this clone: Other DNA sequences within the sample encode an identical CDR3. The J gene is TRBJ1-1, the V gene TRBV30; D gene unclear. Germline lookup yields CDR1 GTSNPN and CDR2 SVGIG (reference sequence). The CDR3 is made up of 12 amino acids. The V end was cut by 3 bases, the J end by 1 base, with 6 bases between. DNA of the CDR3: TGTGCCTGGAGCTCCTGGAACACTGAAGCTTTCTTT. Translation: CAWSSWNTEAFF. The whole variable domain, remainder taken from reference TRBV30 and TRBJ1-1, is SQTIHQWPATLVQPVGSPLSLECTVEGTSNPNLYWYRQAAGRGLQLLFYSVGIGQISSEVPQNLSASRPQDRQFILSSKKLLLSDSGFYLCAWSSWNTEAFFGQGTRLTVV.

This chain links TRBV2 with TRBJ2-7, with a tentative D call TRBD2 (6 bases). The CDR3 spans 18 residues. Trimming took 0 bases from V and 3 from J, leaving 21 bases between them. The germline V gene encodes CDR1 SNHLY and CDR2 FYNNEI. CDR3 sequence: CASSEAWPRERLVYEQYF. Here the CDR3 DNA reads TGTGCCAGCAGTGAAGCGTGGCCCCGGGAAAGACTAGTCTACGAGCAGTACTTC.

V and J are TRBV6-5 and TRBJ1-1; 8 nucleotides line up with TRBD1. The V and J ends lost 4 bases and 8 bases, in that order; junction bases with no gene match: 9. The CDR3 spans 14 residues. Germline CDR1 reads MNHEY; CDR2 reads SVGAGI. The CDR3 spells CASSFLQGEGEAFF. The CDR3 DNA follows: TGTGCCAGCAGTTTCTTACAGGGGGAGGGAGAAGCTTTCTTT.

The rearrangement links TRBV6-6 to TRBJ1-6, with TRBD1 identical over 8 bases. The CDR3 is 15 residues long. The V gene end was trimmed by 7 bases and the J gene end by 3 bases; junction bases not matched to a gene: 5. The germline V gene has CDR1 MNHNY and CDR2 SVGAGI (reference sequence). In DNA form, the CDR3 reads TGTGCCAGCACTCAGACAGGGGTCTATAATTCACCCCTCCACTTT. Its translation: CASTQTGVYNSPLHF.

This chain connects TRBV12-3 or TRBV12-4 to TRBJ1-2; D not resolved. Trimming took 6 bases from V and 3 from J, leaving 11 bases between them. The CDR3 is 13 amino acids. The CDR3 bases are TGTGCCAGCAGGTTGGCGGGATACTATGGCTACACCTTC. Translating it yields CASRLAGYYGYTF.

A single count supports this clone. DNA for the CDR3: TGTGCCAGCAGTTGGGGCAGGGGGCTCTCCTACGAGCAGTACTTC. As protein: CASSWGRGLSYEQYF. The genes are TRBV6-5 and TRBJ2-7, with 8 nucleotides matching TRBD1. CDR3 length equals 15 residues. The germline CDR1 and CDR2 sequences are MNHEY and SVGAGI. V lost 4 bases, J lost 0 bases, and 5 bases stayed unmatched.

This chain joins TRBV6-5 and TRBJ1-1; D is ambiguous. The germline gives CDR1 MNHEY, CDR2 SVGAGI. This CDR3 region has 13 residues. V was pared by 7 bases and J by 1 base, with 10 bases between. The CDR3 DNA follows: TGTGCCAGCACCCCGGAGGGGAACACTGAAGCTTTCTTT. This sequence encodes CASTPEGNTEAFF.

J is TRBJ2-3 and V is TRBV18; no clear D. Germline V gene sequence: CDR1 KGHSH, CDR2 LQKENI. Trimming took 5 bases from V and 5 from J, leaving 11 bases between them. This CDR3 region has 13 residues. The CDR3 DNA reads TGTGCCAGCTCAAGCGACTCGGGAGATACGCAGTATTTT. This translates into CASSSDSGDTQYF.

The V call is TRBV12-5, the J call TRBJ1-1; D is undetermined. The germline V gene has CDR1 LGHNT and CDR2 FRNRAP. The V end was cut by 5 bases, the J end by 0 bases, with 13 bases between. CDR3 length: 15 residues. The CDR3 region has the DNA TGTGCTAGTGGTATATTCCTGGCCTTGAACACTGAAGCTTTCTTT. Translated: CASGIFLALNTEAFF.